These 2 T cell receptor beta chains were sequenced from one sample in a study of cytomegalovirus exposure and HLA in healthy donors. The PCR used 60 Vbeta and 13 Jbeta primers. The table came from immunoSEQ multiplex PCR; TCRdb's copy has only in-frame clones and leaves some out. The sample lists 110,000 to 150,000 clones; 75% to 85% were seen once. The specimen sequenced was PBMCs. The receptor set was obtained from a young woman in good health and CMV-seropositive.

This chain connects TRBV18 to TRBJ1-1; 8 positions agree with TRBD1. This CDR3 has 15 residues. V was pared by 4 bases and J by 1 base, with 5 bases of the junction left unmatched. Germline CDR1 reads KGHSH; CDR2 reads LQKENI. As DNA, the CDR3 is TGTGCCAGCTCACGGGGGCAGGGGGCGAACACTGAAGCTTTCTTT. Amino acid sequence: CASSRGQGANTEAFF.

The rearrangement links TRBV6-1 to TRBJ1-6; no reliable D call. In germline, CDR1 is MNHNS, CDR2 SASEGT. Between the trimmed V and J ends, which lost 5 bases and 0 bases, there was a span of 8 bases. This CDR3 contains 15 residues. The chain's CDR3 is CASSRSRSYNSPLHF. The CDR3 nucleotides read TGTGCCAGCAGTAGGAGTCGCTCCTATAATTCACCCCTCCACTTT.